There are a few counts of the clone carrying this T cell receptor beta chain. What it binds is not known. The data were taken from a study of regulatory T cells in long-lasting Graves disease. About the study: Persistence in Graves' disease denoted antithyroid drug use beyond 5 years alongside positive TSH receptor antibodies. Whole-study results and caveats: In persistent patients, shared public clonotypes (more than 2,500) outnumbered those in new patients (approximately 970).

Documented time point: persistent/refractory GD, antithyroid drugs over 5 years with positive TRAb. The TCR library was made from RNA that had been extracted from PBMCs in TRIzol. Staff took roughly 9.1 milliliters of peripheral blood and put it into EDTA tubes. The CDR3 is 15 residues long. V dropped 2 bases and J dropped 3 bases, with 11 bases sitting between them. From germline, CDR1 is SEHNR and CDR2 FQNEAQ (reference sequence). HTBI primers from iRepertoire and Arm-PCR of CDR3 regions yielded the TCR beta libraries. Authors' methods: Identification across samples found 62 TRBV and 11 to 15 TRBJ segments. TCRdb independently ran MiXCR on the multiplex PCR reads; one entry per CDR3 protein. V and J calls and clone size were set by TCRdb, not the authors. The table has a few hundred thousand distinct CDR3 sequences, 20% to 25% seen once; the top ten hold more than 6%.

The specimen was peripheral blood mononuclear cells (PBMCs), collected when the disease was refractory, from a patient treated with antithyroid drugs. The source of this sequence is a female donor with Graves disease. The chain is built from TRBV7-9 and TRBJ1-5; no reliable D call. In nucleotides, the CDR3 is TGTGCCAGCAGCTTACGAGGCGGAATCAATCAGCCCCAGCATTTT. This codes for CASSLRGGINQPQHF. Combining the CDR3 with reference TRBV7-9 and TRBJ1-5 gives the whole variable domain DTGVSQNPRHKITKRGQNVTFRCDPISEHNRLYWYRQTLGQGPEFLTYFQNEAQLEKSRLLSDRFSAERPKGSFSTLEIQRTEQGDSAMYLCASSLRGGINQPQHFGDGTRLSIL.